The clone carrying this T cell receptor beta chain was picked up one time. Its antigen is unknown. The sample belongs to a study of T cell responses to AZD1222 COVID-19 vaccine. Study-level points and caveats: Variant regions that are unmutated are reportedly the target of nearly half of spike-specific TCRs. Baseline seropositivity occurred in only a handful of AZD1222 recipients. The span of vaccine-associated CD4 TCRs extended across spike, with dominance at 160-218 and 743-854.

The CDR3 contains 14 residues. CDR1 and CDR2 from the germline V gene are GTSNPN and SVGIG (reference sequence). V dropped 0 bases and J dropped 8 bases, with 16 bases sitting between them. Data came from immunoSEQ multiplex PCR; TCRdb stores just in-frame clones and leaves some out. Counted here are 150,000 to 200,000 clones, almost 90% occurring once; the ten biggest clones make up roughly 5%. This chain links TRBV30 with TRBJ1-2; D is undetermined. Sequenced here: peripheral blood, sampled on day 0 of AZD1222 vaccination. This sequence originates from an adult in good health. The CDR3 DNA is TGTGCCTGGAGTGTAGGTCGACGGTTTATCGGCTACACCTTC. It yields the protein CAWSVGRRFIGYTF. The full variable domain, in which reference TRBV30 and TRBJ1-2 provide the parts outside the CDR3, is SQTIHQWPATLVQPVGSPLSLECTVEGTSNPNLYWYRQAAGRGLQLLFYSVGIGQISSEVPQNLSASRPQDRQFILSSKKLLLSDSGFYLCAWSVGRRFIGYTFGSGTRLTVV.